This TCR beta chain was obtained from a study of blood T cell repertoires in COVID-19. About the study: Researchers got acute and convalescent COVID-19 samples from the United States, Italy and Spain. The cDNA or gDNA used as material had been derived from T cells, B-cell-depleted T cells, or PBMCs.

Study processing details: It was from reference gene primer amplification that nucleated cell counts were estimated. Data came from immunoSEQ multiplex PCR; TCRdb stores just in-frame clones and leaves some out. For V, J and clone size, that table is used; D and trimming come from the DNA. The sample includes under 150,000 clones, around 81% seen only once; the top ten take about 3.1%. This CDR3 is built from 10 residues. The V end was cut by 7 bases, the J end by 4 bases, with 7 bases between. Looked up from germline, CDR1 is DFQATT and CDR2 is SNEGSKA (reference sequence). The clonotype comes from a woman aged 40 to 55 with active or convalescent COVID-19. What was sequenced was peripheral blood. The rearrangement joins TRBV20-1 to TRBJ1-2, with D possibly being TRBD1 (5 bases). Here the CDR3 reads CSGGTYGYTF. The CDR3, as DNA: TGCAGTGGGGGCACCTATGGCTACACCTTC.